This TCR beta chain was obtained from a study of early T cells in non-severe SARS-CoV-2 infection. About the research overall: Sequencing input comprised bulk RNA from unsorted whole blood; chain pairing was not available. General study results and limits: The VDJdb matching leaned toward anti-spike CD8 responses and overlooked private and CD4 specificities.

Tagging with unique molecular identifiers was applied to individual cDNA molecules. TCRdb processed the 5' RACE reads anew with MiXCR; each CDR3 protein has one entry. The data show about 33,000 distinct CDR3 sequences, with around 4.6% seen just once and around 8% held by the top ten. The V end was cut by 6 bases, the J end by 0 bases, with 9 bases between. Germline V gene lookup returns CDR1 MNHEY and CDR2 SMNVEV (reference sequence). The CDR3 has 14 residues. This clonotype was seen many times. What it binds is unknown. This clonotype originated in an adult who was a healthcare worker with PCR-confirmed SARS-CoV-2 infection or an uninfected control (not recorded which). The chain joins TRBV27 to TRBJ1-3; D is possibly TRBD1 (5 bases). The source material was whole blood. This chain's CDR3 is CASSTGPSGNTIYF. CDR3 nucleotides: TGTGCCAGCAGCACAGGACCCTCTGGAAACACCATATATTTT.